This T cell receptor beta chain is drawn from a study of memory CD4+ T cells and cytomegalovirus serostatus. Study-wide results and limits: Each of approximately 73 CMV-associated TCRbeta sequences occurred in one to five individuals. A US-trained random forest predicted CMV serostatus with median AUC 0.91.

Deletions cut 4 bases from V and 5 bases from J, with 11 bases between. Germline CDR1 and CDR2: SGHDN and FVKESK. The CDR3 sequence is 13 residues long. To note about this clone: Its antigen is not identified.

Authors' data handling: Out-of-frame sequences were removed, leaving 2,204,828 distinct TCRbeta sequences. TCRdb's table, derived via immunoSEQ multiplex PCR, lists solely in-frame clones and lacks some. The V and J calls and clone size come from that table; D and trimming were worked out from the DNA. Of 84,000 or so clones in the sample, 80% were seen once. Single viable CD3+CD4+CD8-CD45RO+ cells were sorted as the memory CD4+ T cells. Material for sequencing was memory CD4+ T cells from blood. The chain has TRBV14 and TRBJ1-1; perhaps TRBD1 as D (5 bases). This TCR derives from an adult in good health and CMV-seronegative. The CDR3 bases are TGTGCCAGCAGCCGAGGTGAGGGGACTGAAGCTTTCTTT. Translated: CASSRGEGTEAFF.